This T cell receptor beta chain was captured in a study of read filtering for tumor transcriptome and immune sequencing. Study-wide context: The cohort had about 16 men and approximately 13 women aged roughly 45 to 90, mean roughly 70 years. Eight or nine patients were R-ISS I, 16 were R-ISS II, roughly 7 were R-ISS III.

This CDR3 is 12 amino acids long. Germline lookup yields CDR1 DFQATT and CDR2 SNEGSKA (reference sequence). V lost 6 bases and J 0 bases, leaving 6 bases between the germline ends. This clonotype appeared many times. Its matching antigen is unknown. Study-wide results and caveats: Even smaller IR-seq throughput identified most shared clonotypes. Without single-read clonotypes, shared clonotype proportions correlated more between IR-seq and RNA-seq.

The library was built from approximately 400 ng RNA with molecular barcoded adaptors for alpha/delta and beta/gamma chains. TCRdb reanalysed the reads using MiXCR and keeps one entry per CDR3 protein. The sample has fewer than 35,000 distinct CDR3 sequences; 15% to 20% are singletons. The receptor's source is a donor at least 40 years old with multiple myeloma. J is TRBJ1-5 and V is TRBV20-1; D gene unclear. The sequencing sample was made of a population of CD138-negative cells sorted from bone marrow. CDR3 in DNA: TGCAGTGCAAAGAATAGCAATCAGCCCCAGCATTTT. Translation: CSAKNSNQPQHF.